A selection of T cell receptor beta chains follows, all from one sample in a study of identical twins. From the 5' RACE reads, TCRdb called clonotypes with MiXCR, one entry per CDR3 protein. The sample gives some 1,600,000 distinct CDR3 sequences, about 30% of which show up once; roughly 0.3% is in the top ten. Sequenced input: cord blood. All receptors derive from a newborn girl in good health. CDR3s include the opening cysteine and the closing phenylalanine or tryptophan. The D gene is left open where the match is weak. Clone size is shown for a subset of rows, as once, few, many or a class of expanded clone.

DNA,CDR3,J,V,size,length,D
TGCAGTGCTAGATCCGGGACAGGACCACACTACGAGCAGTACTTC,CSARSGTGPHYEQYF,TRBJ2-7,TRBV20-1,.,15,TRBD1
TGTGCCAGCAGCTTAGAATCGACTAGCGGATTTCGGGATACGCAGTATTTT,CASSLESTSGFRDTQYF,TRBJ2-3,TRBV7-2,.,17,TRBD2
TGTGCCAGCAGCCGCTCTCCAGCCCGGGGCGAGCAGTACTTC,CASSRSPARGEQYF,TRBJ2-7,TRBV14,.,14,.
TGCAGTGCTACCAATACCCTGGGGGATTTCTACGAGCAGTACTTC,CSATNTLGDFYEQYF,TRBJ2-7,TRBV20-1,.,15,.
TGTGCCAGCAGTCTCCCACTAGCGCACCAAGAGACCCAGTACTTC,CASSLPLAHQETQYF,TRBJ2-5,TRBV28,few,15,TRBD2
TGCAGCGTTGAATCTGATAATGAAAAACTGTTTTTT,CSVESDNEKLFF,TRBJ1-4,TRBV29-1,few,12,.
TGCGCCAGCAGCTTGATGCAGGGAAGGCAAGAGACCCAGTACTTC,CASSLMQGRQETQYF,TRBJ2-5,TRBV5-1,few,15,.
TGTGCCAGCAGTTACGGACAGGGGGTCGGGGAGCTGTTTTTT,CASSYGQGVGELFF,TRBJ2-2,TRBV6-5,.,14,TRBD1
TGCGCCAGCAGCTACGGGACAGGACAAGAGACCCAGTACTTC,CASSYGTGQETQYF,TRBJ2-5,TRBV5-1,many,14,TRBD1
TGTGCCAGCAGAAATAGCGGGGGTAGCACAGATACGCAGTATTTT,CASRNSGGSTDTQYF,TRBJ2-3,TRBV2,few,15,TRBD2
TGTGCCACCAGTGATTTGCGGACCGTCCAACCGGAGCAGTACTTC,CATSDLRTVQPEQYF,TRBJ2-5,TRBV24-1,once,15,.
TGTGCCAGCAGCTTAATGCTCGGGAGTGAGACCCAGTACTTC,CASSLMLGSETQYF,TRBJ2-5,TRBV7-8,.,14,.
TGTGCCAGCAGCCGCCGTCATTATGAGCAGTTCTTC,CASSRRHYEQFF,TRBJ2-1,TRBV7-9,few,12,.
TGTGCCAGCAGTTTATTAGGTCTCCAAGAGACCCAGTACTTC,CASSLLGLQETQYF,TRBJ2-5,TRBV28,many,14,.
TGTGCCAGCAGCTTAGGCTGGCCTGAAGCTTTCTTT,CASSLGWPEAFF,TRBJ1-1,TRBV5-8,.,12,.
TGTGCCAGCAGTGAGAGTGTACAGGGTAATTCACCCCTCCACTTT,CASSESVQGNSPLHF,TRBJ1-6,TRBV25-1,few,15,.
TGTGCCAGCAGTGACAATAGCGGGTCCCACACAGATACGCAGTATTTT,CASSDNSGSHTDTQYF,TRBJ2-3,TRBV6-6,few,16,TRBD2
TGTGCCAGCAGTCCCCGGGCCGCAAGCTCCTATAATTCACCCCTCCACTTT,CASSPRAASSYNSPLHF,TRBJ1-6,TRBV28,few,17,.
TGTGCCAGCGAGAAACGGGACGCCGTGGAGACCCAGTACTTC,CASEKRDAVETQYF,TRBJ2-5,TRBV2,few,14,.
TGTGCCAGCAGTTTTGGGGACAGGGCCCAAGAGACCCAGTACTTC,CASSFGDRAQETQYF,TRBJ2-5,TRBV28,few,15,TRBD1
TGCAGTGCCCAACCGCCGGGACAGGGACCTAAGTACAATGAGCAGTACTTC,CSAQPPGQGPKYNEQYF,TRBJ2-7,TRBV20-1,once,17,TRBD1
TGTGCCAGCAGCCAGGGACTAGCCCTCACAGATACGCAGTATTTT,CASSQGLALTDTQYF,TRBJ2-3,TRBV12-3/TRBV12-4,many,15,TRBD2
TGTGCCAGCAGACCTCTGCCGGGACAGGGGGTTAGGGGATATGGCTACACCTTC,CASRPLPGQGVRGYGYTF,TRBJ1-2,TRBV12-3/TRBV12-4,few,18,TRBD1
TGTGCCAGCAGTTACGGGACCGCGGGTGAGCAGTTCTTC,CASSYGTAGEQFF,TRBJ2-1,TRBV6-5,.,13,.
TGTGCCAGCAGCTCTGGACTAGCGGGGATAAATGAGCAGTTCTTC,CASSSGLAGINEQFF,TRBJ2-1,TRBV5-6,.,15,TRBD2
TGCGCCAGCAGCCAAGTTAGACTAGCGGGGGAGAACAATGAGCAGTTCTTC,CASSQVRLAGENNEQFF,TRBJ2-1,TRBV4-1,once,17,TRBD2
TGTGCCAGCAGCCAACCAGGCCAACTCCGCTACAAGCAGTACTTC,CASSQPGQLRYKQYF,TRBJ2-7,TRBV3-1,.,15,.
TGTGCCATCAGCGGGACTAGCGGGGGGGCGAATTTAACAGATACGCAGTATTTT,CAISGTSGGANLTDTQYF,TRBJ2-3,TRBV10-3,.,18,TRBD2
TGTGCCAGCAGTGAATGGGGACAGGGCTATGGCTACACCTTC,CASSEWGQGYGYTF,TRBJ1-2,TRBV25-1,many,14,TRBD1
TGTGCCAGCAGCCAAGCTGAACCCCGGGGACTAGGCCCCTTTCGGTACTACAATGAGCAGTTCTTC,CASSQAEPRGLGPFRYYNEQFF,TRBJ2-1,TRBV4-2,few,22,TRBD2
TGCAGCGTTAGACAGGGAGCGGGCACAGATACGCAGTATTTT,CSVRQGAGTDTQYF,TRBJ2-3,TRBV29-1,.,14,TRBD1
TGTGCCAGCAGTGAAAGCGGGAGGCTAAGGGGAGAGACCCAGTACTTC,CASSESGRLRGETQYF,TRBJ2-5,TRBV2,.,16,TRBD2
TGCGCCAGCAATCCAGCGGGAGAAACCGAGCAGTACTTC,CASNPAGETEQYF,TRBJ2-7,TRBV5-1,few,13,TRBD2
TGTGCCAGCAGCCAGGGGGGTACCTACAATGAGCAGTTCTTC,CASSQGGTYNEQFF,TRBJ2-1,TRBV3-1,many,14,.
TGTGCCAGCAGCGGACGGATACGCACAGATACGCAGTATTTT,CASSGRIRTDTQYF,TRBJ2-3,TRBV6-1,.,14,.
TGCGCCAGCAGCCCGGAACAGGACACTGAAGCTTTCTTT,CASSPEQDTEAFF,TRBJ1-1,TRBV5-1,.,13,.
TGTGCCAGCAGCCTCACCCTAGGGTCGGAGACCCAGTACTTC,CASSLTLGSETQYF,TRBJ2-5,TRBV14,few,14,.
TGTGCCAGCAGCTCAGTAGCGTACAGCACAGATACGCAGTATTTT,CASSSVAYSTDTQYF,TRBJ2-3,TRBV13,few,15,.
TGTGCCATCAGGTCCGGGACTCGATTGGGAGAGACCCAGTACTTC,CAIRSGTRLGETQYF,TRBJ2-5,TRBV10-3,few,15,.
TGTGCCAGCAGCAAGGACAGGGAAGGGCCAGATACGCAGTATTTT,CASSKDREGPDTQYF,TRBJ2-3,TRBV6-5,.,15,TRBD1
TGCAGCGTTGAGGACAGGAGCCACTATGGCTACACCTTC,CSVEDRSHYGYTF,TRBJ1-2,TRBV29-1,few,13,TRBD1
TGTGCCAGTAGTAGAGGGGAAGCGGCCAAAAACATTCAGTACTTC,CASSRGEAAKNIQYF,TRBJ2-4,TRBV19,few,15,.
TGCAGTGCTAGAGATCCCGGGACGGGGAACACTGAAGCTTTCTTT,CSARDPGTGNTEAFF,TRBJ1-1,TRBV20-1,few,15,.
TGCAGTGCTAGAATCCCCGGTGGACCCCCTAACTATGGCTACACCTTC,CSARIPGGPPNYGYTF,TRBJ1-2,TRBV20-1,few,16,.
TGCAGCGTTGAAGGCAGAGGGGGATCCTACAATGAGCAGTTCTTC,CSVEGRGGSYNEQFF,TRBJ2-1,TRBV29-1,.,15,.
TGCAGTGCTAGATCCCCCTGGATCGAGCAGTACTTC,CSARSPWIEQYF,TRBJ2-7,TRBV20-1,.,12,.
TGTGCCAGCAGCCCCTACAGGGGGAACACCGGGGAGCTGTTTTTT,CASSPYRGNTGELFF,TRBJ2-2,TRBV4-2,.,15,TRBD1
TGCAGTGCCCAGGACGTCCGAAGCTACACCTTC,CSAQDVRSYTF,TRBJ1-2,TRBV20-1,few,11,.
TGTGCCAGCAGCTTAGGCACAGGGTGGAAGGAAAAACTGTTTTTT,CASSLGTGWKEKLFF,TRBJ1-4,TRBV7-9,.,15,.
TGTGCCAGCAGCGTACTCATGAGCGGGGGGGCCCTCAATGAGCAGTTCTTC,CASSVLMSGGALNEQFF,TRBJ2-1,TRBV9,few,17,TRBD2
TGTGCCAGCTCAGCGGGAGGGCCGATAGATACGCAGTATTTT,CASSAGGPIDTQYF,TRBJ2-3,TRBV13,.,14,TRBD2
TGTGCCAGCAGTTTCGTGGGACGCGCCGAAAAACTGTTTTTT,CASSFVGRAEKLFF,TRBJ1-4,TRBV28,.,14,.
TGTGCCAGCAGTGAAGGATCGCCGAGGGGTGGCTACACCTTC,CASSEGSPRGGYTF,TRBJ1-2,TRBV6-1,.,14,.
TGTGCCAGCAGCGCGGACAGGGGTTCGCGTGGCTACACCTTC,CASSADRGSRGYTF,TRBJ1-2,TRBV6-6,once,14,TRBD1
TGTGCCACGGCAACTAACTATGGCTACACCTTC,CATATNYGYTF,TRBJ1-2,TRBV19,.,11,.
TGTGCCAGCAGTGAACCCCCGGACGTTAATGAAAAACTGTTTTTT,CASSEPPDVNEKLFF,TRBJ1-4,TRBV25-1,.,15,.
TGTGCCAGCAGCTTAGCCTCACTCACTGAAGCTTTCTTT,CASSLASLTEAFF,TRBJ1-1,TRBV7-9,few,13,.
TGCGCCAGCAGCTTGGAACCAGTGGCAGATACGCAGTATTTT,CASSLEPVADTQYF,TRBJ2-3,TRBV5-1,.,14,.
TGCAGTGGATCCCTTCTGGCCTACGAGCAGTACTTC,CSGSLLAYEQYF,TRBJ2-7,TRBV20-1,.,12,.
TGTGCCAGCAGTTCCCTACACTCCTACGAGCAGTACTTC,CASSSLHSYEQYF,TRBJ2-7,TRBV27,many,13,.